This T cell receptor (beta chain) stems from a study of blood T cell repertoires in COVID-19. Overall study context: COVID-19 samples, acute and convalescent, were from the United States, Italy and Spain.

This clone has just one count. Cohort placement rested on clinical history that participants reported themselves. Recovered status in Cohort 3 required two negative PCRs, clearance, or symptom resolution. The CDR3 has 15 amino acids. Deletions cut 1 base from V and 7 bases from J, with 13 bases between. Germline values: CDR1 PRHDT, CDR2 FYEKMQ (reference sequence). The protocol was immunoSEQ multiplex PCR, while the TCRdb copy is restricted to in-frame clones and leaves out a portion. Of 200,000 to 250,000 clones listed, approximately 81% were seen once; the top ten hold roughly a sixth. This chain uses TRBV13 with TRBJ2-2, with D unresolved. The receptor comes from a man in his forties who had recovered from COVID-19. The sequencing input was PBMCs or T cells enriched from blood (not recorded which). This chain's CDR3 is CASSLVGISGGELFF. DNA for the CDR3: TGTGCCAGCAGCTTAGTCGGTATTTCGGGCGGGGAGCTGTTTTTT.